This T cell receptor beta chain stems from a study of identical twins. At least ten counts were recorded for this clonotype. A single record per CDR3 protein comes from TCRdb applying MiXCR to the 5' RACE reads. The sample shows 150,000 or so distinct CDR3 sequences, approximately 4% of them seen only once. This CDR3 has 19 amino acids. The ends lost 4 bases at V and 3 bases at J; junction bases unmatched: 11. Germline V gives CDR1 MDHEN, CDR2 SYDVKM. The V and J genes are TRBV28 and TRBJ2-2, with 13 bases lining up with TRBD2. Sequencing used memory T cells sorted from blood. This TCR derives from a man aged 18-30 years in good health. CDR3 in amino acids: CASSSILAGGPSDTGELFF. As DNA, the CDR3 is TGTGCCAGCAGTTCAATACTAGCGGGAGGGCCATCTGACACCGGGGAGCTGTTTTTT.